This T cell receptor beta chain was sequenced during a study of T-cell memory formation after mild COVID-19. Using its own MiXCR run on the 5' RACE reads, TCRdb lists one record per CDR3 protein. This sample has some 250,000 distinct CDR3 sequences, with approximately 9% found just once. Trimming cost V 3 bases and J 1 base, with 9 bases left between them. The CDR3 length is 14 residues. CDR1 is DFQATT, CDR2 SNEGSKA, per germline (reference sequence). At least ten counts were recorded for this clonotype. This sequence joins TRBV20-1 and TRBJ1-4, with D possibly TRBD1 on 6 matching bases. The sequence derives from a man younger than 35 who had mild COVID-19 (a few samples of this study predate the infection). Cell type and time point are not known. The specimen was PBMCs or a T cell subset sorted from them (not recorded which). In DNA form, the CDR3 reads TGCAGTGCTAGCACGGGACAAACTAATGAAAAACTGTTTTTT. Protein sequence: CSASTGQTNEKLFF.